This T cell receptor beta chain was sequenced for a study of molecular identifiers for immune sequencing clone quantification. TCRdb reprocessed the PCR reads via MiXCR and lists one record per CDR3 protein. The sample has 70,000 to 95,000 distinct CDR3 sequences; around a fifth are singletons. Germline V lookup: CDR1 MNHNY, CDR2 SVGAGI (reference sequence). This CDR3 has 13 amino acids. This clonotype was seen more than once but under ten times. A clone one base away is much larger, so this may be a read error. Sequences were obtained from naive CD8+ T cells from blood, with Jurkat cell RNA spiked in. Subset denoted: FACS-sorted CD8+CD4-CCR7+CD45RA+ naive T cells. This TCR was recovered from a human donor in good health. Some libraries in this study had Jurkat cell RNA spiked in. This chain connects TRBV6-6 to TRBJ1-1; D is unclear. This CDR3 is CASSPYMSTAAFF. The CDR3, as DNA: TGTGCCAGCAGCCCATATATGAGTACTGCAGCTTTCTTT.